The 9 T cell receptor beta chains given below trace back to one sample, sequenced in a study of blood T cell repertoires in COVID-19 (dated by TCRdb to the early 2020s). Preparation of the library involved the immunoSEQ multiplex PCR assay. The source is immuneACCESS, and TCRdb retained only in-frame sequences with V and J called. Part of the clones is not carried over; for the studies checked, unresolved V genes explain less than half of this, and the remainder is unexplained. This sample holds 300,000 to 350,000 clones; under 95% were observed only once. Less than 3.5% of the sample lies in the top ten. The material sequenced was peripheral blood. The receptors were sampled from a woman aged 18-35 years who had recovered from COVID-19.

CDR3 sequence reads: CASSLAWVSGRQETQYF. CDR3 DNA sequence: TGTGCCAGCAGCTTGGCCTGGGTTAGCGGGAGACAAGAGACCCAGTACTTC. The chain has TRBV5-6 and TRBJ2-5; 9 bases map to TRBD2. The ends lost 0 bases at V and 2 bases at J; junction bases unmatched: 8. The CDR3 spans 17 residues. CDR1 and CDR2 (germline): SGHDT, YYEEEE.

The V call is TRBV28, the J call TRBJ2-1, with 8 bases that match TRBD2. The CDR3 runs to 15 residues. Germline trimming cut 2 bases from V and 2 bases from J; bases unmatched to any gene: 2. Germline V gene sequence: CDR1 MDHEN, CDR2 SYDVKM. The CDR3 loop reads CASSLGGRTYNEQFF. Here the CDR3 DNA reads TGTGCCAGCAGTTTAGGCGGGAGGACCTACAATGAGCAGTTCTTC.

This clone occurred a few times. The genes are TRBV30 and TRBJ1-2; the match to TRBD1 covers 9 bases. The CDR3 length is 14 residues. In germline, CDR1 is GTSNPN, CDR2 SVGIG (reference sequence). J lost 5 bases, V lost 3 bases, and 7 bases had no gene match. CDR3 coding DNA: TGTGCCTGGAGGACGGACAGGGGAGGATATGGCTACACCTTC. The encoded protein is CAWRTDRGGYGYTF.

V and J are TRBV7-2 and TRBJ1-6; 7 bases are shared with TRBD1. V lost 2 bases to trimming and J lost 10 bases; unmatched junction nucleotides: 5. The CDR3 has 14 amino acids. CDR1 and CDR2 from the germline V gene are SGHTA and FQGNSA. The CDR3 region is CASSLKGAGSPLHF. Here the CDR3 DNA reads TGTGCCAGCAGCTTAAAGGGGGCAGGATCACCCCTCCACTTT. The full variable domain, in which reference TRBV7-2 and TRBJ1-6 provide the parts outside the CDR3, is GAGVSQSPSNKVTEKGKDVELRCDPISGHTALYWYRQSLGQGLEFLIYFQGNSAPDKSGLPSDRFSAERTGGSVSTLTIQRTQQEDSAVYLCASSLKGAGSPLHFGNGTRLTVT.

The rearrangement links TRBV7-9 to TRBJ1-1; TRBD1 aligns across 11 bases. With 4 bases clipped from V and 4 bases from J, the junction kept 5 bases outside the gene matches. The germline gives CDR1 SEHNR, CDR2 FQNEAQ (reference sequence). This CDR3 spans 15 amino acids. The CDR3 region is CASSSRDRGSTEAFF. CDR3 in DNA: TGTGCCAGCAGCTCCCGGGACAGGGGGTCCACTGAAGCTTTCTTT.

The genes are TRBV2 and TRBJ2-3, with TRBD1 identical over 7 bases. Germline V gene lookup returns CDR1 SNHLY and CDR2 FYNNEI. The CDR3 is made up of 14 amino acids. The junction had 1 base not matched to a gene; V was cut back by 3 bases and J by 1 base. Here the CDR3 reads CASSDGTGTDTQYF. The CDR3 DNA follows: TGTGCCAGCAGTGATGGGACAGGCACAGATACGCAGTATTTT.

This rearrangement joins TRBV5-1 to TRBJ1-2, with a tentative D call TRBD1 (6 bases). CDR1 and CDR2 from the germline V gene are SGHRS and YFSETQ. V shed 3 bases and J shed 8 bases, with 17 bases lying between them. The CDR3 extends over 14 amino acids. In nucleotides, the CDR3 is TGCGCCAGCAGCTACAGGGTTTCCGAAGGAGGCTACACCTTC. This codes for CASSYRVSEGGYTF. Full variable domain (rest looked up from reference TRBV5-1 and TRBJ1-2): KAGVTQTPRYLIKTRGQQVTLSCSPISGHRSVSWYQQTPGQGLQFLFEYFSETQRNKGNFPGRFSGRQFSNSRSEMNVSTLELGDSALYLCASSYRVSEGGYTFGSGTRLTVV.

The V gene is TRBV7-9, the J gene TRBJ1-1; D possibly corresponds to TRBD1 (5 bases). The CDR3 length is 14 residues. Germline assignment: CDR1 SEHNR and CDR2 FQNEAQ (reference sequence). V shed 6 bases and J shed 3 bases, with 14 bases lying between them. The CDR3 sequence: CASSPGKGYTEAFF. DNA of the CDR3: TGTGCCAGCAGTCCAGGGAAGGGTTACACTGAAGCTTTCTTT.

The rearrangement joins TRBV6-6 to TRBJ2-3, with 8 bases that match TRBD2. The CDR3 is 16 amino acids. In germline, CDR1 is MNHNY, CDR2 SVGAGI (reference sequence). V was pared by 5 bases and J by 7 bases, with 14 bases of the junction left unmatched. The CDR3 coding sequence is TGTGCCAGCAGTCAAAAGCGGGAGTCCCCAGCGCATACGCAGTATTTT. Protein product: CASSQKRESPAHTQYF.